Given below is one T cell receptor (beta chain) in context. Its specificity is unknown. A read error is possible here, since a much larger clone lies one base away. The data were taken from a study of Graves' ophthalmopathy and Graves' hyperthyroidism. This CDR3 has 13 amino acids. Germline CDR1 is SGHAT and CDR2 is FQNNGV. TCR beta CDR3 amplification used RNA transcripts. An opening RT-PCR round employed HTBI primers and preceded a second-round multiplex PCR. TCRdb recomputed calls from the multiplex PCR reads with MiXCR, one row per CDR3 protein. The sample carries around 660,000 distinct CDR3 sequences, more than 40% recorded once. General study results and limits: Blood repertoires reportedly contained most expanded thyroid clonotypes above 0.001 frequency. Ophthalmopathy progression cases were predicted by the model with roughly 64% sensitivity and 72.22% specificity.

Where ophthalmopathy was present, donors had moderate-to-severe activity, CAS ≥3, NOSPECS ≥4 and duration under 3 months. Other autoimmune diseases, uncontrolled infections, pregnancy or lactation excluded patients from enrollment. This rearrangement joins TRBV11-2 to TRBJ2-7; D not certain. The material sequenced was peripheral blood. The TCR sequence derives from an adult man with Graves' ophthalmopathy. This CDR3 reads CASILDGTHEQYF. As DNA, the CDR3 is TGTGCCAGCATCTTAGATGGCACCCACGAGCAGTACTTC.